The 13 T cell receptor beta chains below were found in one sample sequenced in a study of blood T cell repertoires in COVID-19. Only in-frame clones appear in the TCRdb table, and some are missing; sequencing was by immunoSEQ multiplex PCR. Here the sample spans 55,000 to 80,000 clones, approximately 80% being singletons. Material: peripheral blood. The receptors here all came from a woman in her sixties or seventies with acute or convalescent COVID-19.

J is TRBJ1-2 and V is TRBV11-2; D gene ambiguous. Germline CDR1 is SGHAT and CDR2 is FQNNGV. With 4 bases removed from V and 6 bases from J, the gap between germline ends came to 21 bases. CDR3 length equals 16 residues. CDR3 amino acids: CASSSNILPSRDGYTF. In nucleotides, the CDR3 is TGTGCCAGCAGCTCCAATATTCTCCCCTCTCGGGATGGCTACACCTTC.

The sample holds one count of this clone. The V call is TRBV3-1 (or the pseudogene TRBV3-2), the J call TRBJ2-1; D uncertain. Between the trimmed V and J ends, which lost 4 bases and 4 bases, there was a span of 8 bases. The germline CDR1 and CDR2 sequences are LGHDT and YNNKEL (reference sequence). This CDR3 region has 13 residues. The CDR3 here is CASSPYPYNEQFF. CDR3 in DNA: TGTGCCAGCAGCCCCTATCCATACAATGAGCAGTTCTTC.

The chain combines TRBV5-6 with TRBJ1-1; D is perhaps TRBD1 (6 bases). The CDR3 is made up of 16 amino acids. CDR1 and CDR2 (germline): SGHDT, YYEEEE. V lost 2 bases and J lost 0, with 14 bases in between. CDR3 sequence reads: CASSLTGTPMNTEAFF. CDR3 bases: TGTGCCAGCAGCTTAACCGGGACACCCATGAACACTGAAGCTTTCTTT.

The chain has TRBV19 and TRBJ2-7, with 11 bases matching TRBD2. The CDR3 runs to 15 residues. Germline V CDR1 and CDR2: LNHDA, SQIVND (reference sequence). J was trimmed by 1 base and V by 1 base; bases with no gene match: 0. CDR3 nucleotide sequence: TGTGCCAGTAGTATAGGACTAGCGGGATCCTACGAGCAGTACTTC. Its protein product is CASSIGLAGSYEQYF.

The chain joins TRBV5-1 to TRBJ2-6; D remains unclear. Germline values: CDR1 SGHRS, CDR2 YFSETQ. V lost 0 bases and J lost 4, with 14 bases in between. CDR3 size: 17 residues. Written as DNA, the CDR3 is TGCGCCAGCAGCTTGGCGGAGATACGTTCAGGGGCCAACGTCCTGACTTTC. As protein: CASSLAEIRSGANVLTF. Combining the CDR3 with reference TRBV5-1 and TRBJ2-6 gives the whole variable domain KAGVTQTPRYLIKTRGQQVTLSCSPISGHRSVSWYQQTPGQGLQFLFEYFSETQRNKGNFPGRFSGRQFSNSRSEMNVSTLELGDSALYLCASSLAEIRSGANVLTFGAGSRLTVL.

This clone has a single count. The rearrangement links TRBV2 to TRBJ1-1; D gene uncertain. Germline CDR1 and CDR2: SNHLY and FYNNEI. This CDR3 is 14 amino acids long. V shed 7 bases and J shed 13 bases, with 25 bases lying between them. The DNA of the CDR3 is TGTGCCAGCACTGACCTGGCAGACCCACCCGAGGGTTTCTTT. Translated: CASTDLADPPEGFF.

The J gene is TRBJ2-7, the V gene TRBV10-3; the match to TRBD1 covers 7 bases. Germline-derived CDR1 and CDR2 are ENHRY and SYGVKD. The CDR3 runs 18 residues. V dropped 6 bases and J dropped 5; count of bases not matched to a gene: 22. The CDR3 DNA sequence: TGTGCCATCAGCACCGACAGGGCGTCCCGGAAGTTTCGGAACGAGCAGTACTTC. It encodes CAISTDRASRKFRNEQYF.

The chain is built from TRBV9 and TRBJ2-5; 9 nucleotides line up with TRBD2. Trimming cost V 4 bases and J 4 bases; bases outside gene matches: 5. The CDR3 contains 14 residues. Germline lookup yields CDR1 SGDLS and CDR2 YYNGEE. DNA for the CDR3: TGTGCCAGCAGCTTTAGCGGGAGATCAGAGACCCAGTACTTC. This gives the protein CASSFSGRSETQYF.

The chain links TRBV18 to TRBJ1-3; TRBD1 aligns across 7 bases. This CDR3 spans 19 amino acids. V trimming: 0 bases; J trimming: 0 bases; junction bases outside the gene matches: 11. Germline V gene lookup returns CDR1 KGHSH and CDR2 LQKENI. This chain's CDR3 is CASSPPFLGQTFSGNTIYF. The DNA of the CDR3 is TGTGCCAGCTCACCACCGTTTTTGGGACAGACCTTCTCTGGAAACACCATATATTTT. Full variable domain (rest looked up from reference TRBV18 and TRBJ1-3): NAGVMQNPRHLVRRRGQEARLRCSPMKGHSHVYWYRQLPEEGLKFMVYLQKENIIDESGMPKERFSAEFPKEGPSILRIQQVVRGDSAAYFCASSPPFLGQTFSGNTIYFGEGSWLTVV.

The chain employs TRBV6-1 and TRBJ1-4; D remains ambiguous. The V gene lost 3 bases and the J gene lost 5 bases, with 13 bases spanning the gap. CDR3 length: 15 amino acids. CDR1 and CDR2 from the germline V gene are MNHNS and SASEGT. CDR3 DNA: TGTGCCAGCAGTGATTCGGCAGGCAAGAATGAAAAACTGTTTTTT. Encoded protein: CASSDSAGKNEKLFF.

The V call is TRBV2, the J call TRBJ2-5, with D perhaps TRBD2 (5 bases). CDR1 is SNHLY, CDR2 FYNNEI, per germline. This CDR3 spans 14 amino acids. V dropped 3 bases and J dropped 5 bases, with 13 bases sitting between them. Here the CDR3 DNA reads TGTGCCAGCAGTGACGATCGGGATGTCGAGACCCAGTACTTC. This codes for CASSDDRDVETQYF.

This chain uses TRBV5-5 with TRBJ1-2; no reliable D call. This CDR3 contains 14 residues. The V gene's germline CDR1 is SGHKS and CDR2 YYEKEE (reference sequence). V lost 4 bases and J lost 4, with 14 bases in between. CDR3 bases: TGTGCCAGCAGCCTGTCCCCTCGAGGCTATGGCTACACCTTC. This gives the protein CASSLSPRGYGYTF.

This clone was observed once. The germline gene is not matched at one end of the junction; a read error may be the cause. This rearrangement joins TRBV12-5 to TRBJ2-2; 8 nucleotides line up with TRBD2. The CDR3 runs to 19 residues. Germline V CDR1 and CDR2: LGHNT, FRNRAP. CDR3 sequence reads: CACGLVPPLGGGSTGELFF. DNA for the CDR3: TGTGCTTGTGGTTTGGTACCCCCCCTCGGGGGGGGGTCCACCGGGGAGCTGTTTTTT.